This T cell receptor (beta chain) was retrieved from a study of cytomegalovirus exposure and HLA in healthy donors. The overall study: Early released data had tens of millions of unique TCRs, all coming from HLA-typed donors. Points from the study as a whole: Accurate predictions that matched the HLA-A and HLA-B alleles of most subjects were reportedly made from TCR beta sequences. TCR beta V- and J-gene trimming was later associated with a missense DCLRE1C variant.

The V gene's germline CDR1 is SGHDT and CDR2 YYEEEE. Trimming cost V 1 base and J 4 bases; bases outside gene matches: 9. This CDR3 has 17 residues. As regards this clone: The target antigen is unknown.

The PCR was carried out with 60 Vbeta primers and 13 Jbeta primers. Assay: immunoSEQ multiplex PCR; the TCRdb copy retains only in-frame clones and omits some. The table has roughly 160,000 clones, 65% to 85% seen once; the top ten hold 6.5% to 7.5%. The chain combines TRBV5-6 with TRBJ2-1; 9 bases are shared with TRBD2. Sequencing input: PBMCs. This TCR was recovered from a woman aged 30 to 39 in good health and CMV-seropositive. CDR3 nucleotides: TGTGCCAGCAGCTTGACTAGGGCTAGCGGGGAATACAATGAGCAGTTCTTC. Protein: CASSLTRASGEYNEQFF.